Listed here are 18 T cell receptor beta chains from one sample, sequenced in a study of beta chain features in type 1 diabetes. Sequencing targeted expressed TCRB transcripts, as all isolated RNA had been reverse transcribed. This table comes from immunoSEQ multiplex PCR, and its TCRdb copy is limited to in-frame clones, with some not included. The sample has 970,000 or so clones; roughly a sixth are singletons. Sequencing was carried out using naive CD4+ T cells from blood. These receptors were taken from a young woman in good health.

This clone has just a few counts. The gene calls are TRBV29-1 and TRBJ1-4; D gene ambiguous. Germline V gene sequence: CDR1 SQVTM, CDR2 ANQGSEA. This CDR3 has 15 amino acids. V gave up 5 bases and J gave up 6 bases, with 19 bases separating them. CDR3 residues: CSVKRREGKDEKLFF. CDR3 coding DNA: TGCAGCGTTAAAAGACGAGAGGGCAAGGATGAAAAACTGTTTTTT.

The chain employs TRBV9 and TRBJ2-1; TRBD1 matches 9 bases. Germline V gives CDR1 SGDLS, CDR2 YYNGEE. This CDR3 has 15 amino acids. Germline trimming cut 6 bases from V and 0 bases from J; bases unmatched to any gene: 4. The CDR3 here is CASNSQGASYNEQFF. The CDR3 DNA reads as TGTGCCAGCAACTCACAGGGGGCCTCCTACAATGAGCAGTTCTTC.

This clone was seen more than once but under ten times. This rearrangement joins TRBV15 to TRBJ2-1; 11 positions agree with TRBD2. There are 17 residues in the CDR3. Unmatched junction bases numbered 9, after V lost 0 bases and J lost 8 bases. Germline assignment: CDR1 LNHNV and CDR2 YYDKDF (reference sequence). The CDR3 loop is CATSREKTSGVRDEQFF. For the CDR3, the DNA is TGTGCCACCAGCAGAGAGAAGACTAGCGGGGTTCGGGATGAGCAGTTCTTC. Filled out from reference TRBV15 and TRBJ2-1, the complete variable domain reads DAMVIQNPRYQVTQFGKPVTLSCSQTLNHNVMYWYQQKSSQAPKLLFHYYDKDFNNEADTPDNFQSRRPNTSFCFLDIRSPGLGDTAMYLCATSREKTSGVRDEQFFGPGTRLTVL.

The chain is built from TRBV27 and TRBJ2-7; 9 nucleotides match TRBD1. Germline V gene lookup returns CDR1 MNHEY and CDR2 SMNVEV (reference sequence). V trimming: 5 bases; J trimming: 0 bases; junction bases outside the gene matches: 8. The CDR3 covers 16 residues. The CDR3 protein is CASSPNRGPSSYEQYF. As DNA, the CDR3 is TGTGCCAGCAGTCCGAACAGGGGGCCTTCCTCCTACGAGCAGTACTTC.

This clone has more than one count but fewer than ten. Different DNA sequences within this sample yield the same CDR3. This chain links TRBV20-1 with TRBJ1-2; no clear D gene. The germline gives CDR1 DFQATT, CDR2 SNEGSKA (reference sequence). The CDR3 totals 10 residues. Trimming removed 5 bases at V and 1 base at J, with 2 bases between. The CDR3 nucleotides read TGCAGTGCTCTTAACTATGGCTACACCTTC. Translation: CSALNYGYTF.

This clone was detected only a few times. The rearrangement links TRBV7-9 to TRBJ2-7, with 9 bases fitting TRBD2. The V gene's germline CDR1 is SEHNR and CDR2 FQNEAQ (reference sequence). The V gene end was trimmed by 3 bases and the J gene end by 2 bases; junction bases not matched to a gene: 8. CDR3 length: 16 residues. CDR3 bases: TGTGCCAGCAGCTTCGGCGGGAGGGATTATACCTACGAGCAGTACTTC. It yields the protein CASSFGGRDYTYEQYF. Supplemented by reference TRBV7-9 and TRBJ2-7, the full variable domain reads DTGVSQNPRHKITKRGQNVTFRCDPISEHNRLYWYRQTLGQGPEFLTYFQNEAQLEKSRLLSDRFSAERPKGSFSTLEIQRTEQGDSAMYLCASSFGGRDYTYEQYFGPGTRLTVT.

The chain links TRBV4-3 to TRBJ2-1; D might be TRBD2 (7 bases). The germline gives CDR1 LGHNA, CDR2 YSLEER. V was cut by 4 bases and J by 7 bases, with 14 bases left in between. There are 14 residues in the CDR3. The CDR3 is CASSPRRGPNEQFF. Written as DNA, the CDR3 is TGCGCCAGCAGCCCCCGGCGGGGGCCTAATGAGCAGTTCTTC.

This clone was detected a few times. J is TRBJ1-2 and V is TRBV4-2, with D tentatively TRBD1 (6 bases). CDR1 and CDR2 from the germline V gene are LGHNA and YNFKEQ. Deletions cut 1 base from V and 4 bases from J, with 19 bases between. CDR3 size: 17 residues. The CDR3 sequence is CASSQVASQGSLYGYTF. CDR3 DNA: TGTGCCAGCAGCCAAGTCGCGTCTCAGGGGAGTCTCTATGGCTACACCTTC.

This clone came up a few times. The chain is built from TRBV12-5 and TRBJ2-1; possibly TRBD1 for D (6 bases). The germline V gene encodes CDR1 LGHNT and CDR2 FRNRAP. V lost 5 bases and J 3 bases, leaving 8 bases between the germline ends. This CDR3 contains 13 residues. CDR3 nucleotides: TGTGCTAGTGGTAAGGACAGCTACAATGAGCAGTTCTTC. As protein: CASGKDSYNEQFF. Variable domain in full (rest from reference TRBV12-5 and TRBJ2-1): DARVTQTPRHKVTEMGQEVTMRCQPILGHNTVFWYRQTMMQGLELLAYFRNRAPLDDSGMPKDRFSAEMPDATLATLKIQPSEPRDSAVYFCASGKDSYNEQFFGPGTRLTVL.

This clone was counted a few times. J is TRBJ2-3 and V is TRBV10-3, with 9 bases matching TRBD2. Per the germline V gene, CDR1 is ENHRY and CDR2 is SYGVKD. Losses at the gene ends were 8 bases for V and 0 bases for J; bases not matched to a gene: 6. This CDR3 has 15 residues. CDR3 sequence reads: CAIRGREGSTDTQYF. CDR3 coding DNA: TGTGCCATCCGCGGGCGGGAGGGTAGCACAGATACGCAGTATTTT.

This clone was seen a few times. The chain has TRBV7-2 and TRBJ2-5; 13 bases map to TRBD2. Germline lookup yields CDR1 SGHTA and CDR2 FQGNSA. V lost 4 bases, J lost 4 bases, and 9 bases stayed unmatched. CDR3 length equals 17 residues. The CDR3 loop reads CASSWGGLAGEIETQYF. The CDR3 DNA follows: TGTGCCAGCAGCTGGGGAGGACTAGCGGGAGAGATAGAGACCCAGTACTTC.

The rearrangement links TRBV2 to TRBJ2-1, with no clear D. Germline V lookup: CDR1 SNHLY, CDR2 FYNNEI. The CDR3 is 12 amino acids. The ends were cut back, 4 bases at V and 7 bases at J, with 8 bases in the middle. CDR3 nucleotide sequence: TGTGCCAGCAGTGTGTGGAGTAATGAGCAGTTCTTC. Protein sequence: CASSVWSNEQFF.

This clone turned up a few times. This chain connects TRBV4-3 to TRBJ1-2; a weak D match, TRBD1 (5 bases). CDR1 LGHNA and CDR2 YSLEER come from the germline V gene. Between the trimmed V and J ends, which lost 3 bases and 6 bases, there was a span of 20 bases. This CDR3 is built from 16 residues. The CDR3 sequence is CASSQYPGLTNNGYTF. In nucleotides, the CDR3 is TGCGCCAGCAGCCAGTACCCGGGACTCACCAACAATGGCTACACCTTC.

This clone was found a few times. As DNA, the CDR3 is TGTGCCAGCAGTATGGACAGGGGATTAGGAGATACGCAGTATTTT. Translating it yields CASSMDRGLGDTQYF. J is TRBJ2-3 and V is TRBV2; 9 bases align to TRBD1. V lost 5 bases, J lost 5 bases, and 8 bases stayed unmatched. Germline CDR1 and CDR2: SNHLY and FYNNEI. This CDR3 has 15 amino acids.

In this sample, this clone turned up a few times. The genes are TRBV11-2 and TRBJ2-3, with D perhaps TRBD2 (5 bases). The ends were cut back, 2 bases at V and 2 bases at J, with 14 bases in the middle. The CDR3 spans 16 residues. The germline V gene has CDR1 SGHAT and CDR2 FQNNGV. CDR3 protein: CASSLSASPVTDTQYF. The CDR3 bases are TGTGCCAGCAGCTTATCTGCTAGCCCGGTCACAGATACGCAGTATTTT.

This clone was observed a few times. The rearrangement joins TRBV5-1 to TRBJ2-1; 7 positions match TRBD1. V lost 4 bases, J lost 0 bases, and 4 bases stayed unmatched. This CDR3 has 15 residues. Germline assignment: CDR1 SGHRS and CDR2 YFSETQ. The CDR3 region is CASSPDRSSYNEQFF. As DNA, the CDR3 is TGCGCCAGCAGCCCGGACAGGAGCTCCTACAATGAGCAGTTCTTC.

The chain joins TRBV9 to TRBJ2-1; 8 nucleotides align to TRBD2. This CDR3 has 16 amino acids. In germline, CDR1 is SGDLS, CDR2 YYNGEE. The ends lost 2 bases at V and 5 bases at J; junction bases unmatched: 9. The CDR3 protein is CASSVKSGSPNNEQFF. CDR3 nucleotides: TGTGCCAGCAGCGTGAAGAGCGGGAGTCCGAACAATGAGCAGTTCTTC.

This clone was counted between two and nine times. The gene calls are TRBV19 and TRBJ1-2; D remains unclear. Trimming stripped 3 bases from V and 3 bases from J, with 11 bases between. Germline values: CDR1 LNHDA, CDR2 SQIVND (reference sequence). The CDR3 runs to 14 residues. The CDR3 spells CASSMGWQDYGYTF. The CDR3, as DNA: TGTGCCAGTAGTATGGGGTGGCAAGACTATGGCTACACCTTC.